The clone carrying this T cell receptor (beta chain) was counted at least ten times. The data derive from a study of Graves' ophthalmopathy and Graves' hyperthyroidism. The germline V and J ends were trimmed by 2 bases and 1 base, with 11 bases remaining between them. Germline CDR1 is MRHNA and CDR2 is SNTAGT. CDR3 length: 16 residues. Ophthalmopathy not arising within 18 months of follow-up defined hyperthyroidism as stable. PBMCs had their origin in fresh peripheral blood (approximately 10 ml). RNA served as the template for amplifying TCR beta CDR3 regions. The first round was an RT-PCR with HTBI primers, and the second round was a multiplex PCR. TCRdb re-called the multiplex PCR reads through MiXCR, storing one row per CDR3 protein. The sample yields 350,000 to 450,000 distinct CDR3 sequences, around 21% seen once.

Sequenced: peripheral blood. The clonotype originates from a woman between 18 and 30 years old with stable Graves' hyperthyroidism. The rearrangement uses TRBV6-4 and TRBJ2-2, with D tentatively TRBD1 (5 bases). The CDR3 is CASSDGAIENTGELFF. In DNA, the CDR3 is TGTGCCAGCAGTGACGGGGCGATAGAGAACACCGGGGAGCTGTTTTTT.